This T cell receptor (beta chain) was observed in a study of Graves' ophthalmopathy and Graves' hyperthyroidism. Study-level results: A majority of expanded thyroid clonotypes exceeding 0.001 frequency were likewise present in blood.

Trimming shortened V by 1 base and J by 8 bases, and 12 bases separated the two germline ends. The CDR3 covers 13 residues. CDR1 SGHRS and CDR2 YFSETQ come from the germline V gene. The study amplified TCR beta CDR3 regions using RNA transcripts. HTBI primers primed a first-round RT-PCR, and a second-round multiplex PCR followed. TCRdb itself ran the multiplex PCR reads through MiXCR, one entry per CDR3 protein. The table lists over 500,000 distinct CDR3 sequences, over 20% of them singletons. This clonotype was recorded many times. Its specificity is not known. This sequence originates from a woman aged 18 to 35 with stable Graves' hyperthyroidism. Some clones in this sample may be carry-over from other donors' samples. Input material: peripheral blood. V and J are TRBV5-1 and TRBJ1-2; D unresolved. In DNA, the CDR3 is TGCGCCAGCAGCTTGCGCACTCTGACGGGCTACACCTTC. This translates into CASSLRTLTGYTF.